Given below is one T cell receptor beta chain in context. The antigen is not known. The sample belongs to a study of T cell responses to AZD1222 COVID-19 vaccine. Regarding the study as a whole: Among vaccine-associated CD4 TCRs, coverage spanned spike, with dominance at 160-218 and 743-854. After the peak T cell response, and only then, were repertoires sampled.

This CDR3 has 17 residues. V gave up 1 base and J gave up 3 bases; unmatched junction bases: 6. Germline V gene sequence: CDR1 SGHVS, CDR2 FNYEAQ. Profiling relied on immunoSEQ multiplex PCR, and the TCRdb table lists in-frame clones only, not all of them. The profile covers around 120,000 clones, with 86% appearing a single time and around 17% taken by the ten largest. The TCR sequence derives from an adult who received the AZD1222 COVID-19 vaccine. This material consisted of peripheral blood, taken 28 days after the second AZD1222 dose. The chain links TRBV7-6 to TRBJ2-1, with 10 bases matching TRBD2. The CDR3 nucleotides are TGTGCCAGCAGCTTAGGGGTGCTAGCGGGGGTCTACAATGAGCAGTTCTTC. Its protein is CASSLGVLAGVYNEQFF. Full variable domain (missing parts from reference TRBV7-6 and TRBJ2-1): GAGVSQSPRYKVTKRGQDVALRCDPISGHVSLYWYRQALGQGPEFLTYFNYEAQQDKSGLPNDRFSAERPEGSISTLTIQRTEQRDSAMYRCASSLGVLAGVYNEQFFGPGTRLTVL.